The entry below gives a single T cell receptor (beta chain) sequence along with its context. Its specificity is unknown. Random hexamers primed reverse transcription of roughly 0.5 to 1 ug RNA. TCR beta CDR3 was amplified by immunoSEQ multiplex PCR. This amplification extended across 54 Vbeta and 13 Jbeta segments. A single record per CDR3 protein comes from TCRdb applying MiXCR to the immunoSEQ multiplex PCR reads. The sample has 100,000 to 150,000 distinct CDR3 sequences, 90% to 95% seen once. The sample is drawn from a study of CD8 T cells in Susac syndrome. General observations from the study: CD8+ clonal expansion in Susac peaked in TEMRA cells and active patients. The authors found around 15 Susac-specific public clones in total CD8+ repertoires and five or six in CD8+ TEMRA repertoires.

This CDR3 is 15 amino acids long. The V end was cut by 6 bases, the J end by 11 bases, with 23 bases between. Germline V gene sequence: CDR1 MNHEY, CDR2 SVGEGT. TCR beta was sequenced from blood CD8+ and CD4+ T cells. This TCR derives from a human donor with Susac syndrome. V and J are TRBV6-2 or TRBV6-3 and TRBJ2-1, with D perhaps TRBD1 or TRBD2 (5 bases each). Sequences were obtained from CD8+ T cells from PBMCs. The CDR3 DNA reads TGTGCCAGCAGCCCCGGGACGGATTCCGTCCCGAAGCAGTTCTTC. Translating it yields CASSPGTDSVPKQFF.